The rows below give T cell receptor beta chains drawn from one sample of a study of response to subunit inactivated influenza vaccine. TCRdb reprocessed the RT-PCR reads with MiXCR, giving one entry per CDR3 protein. The sample consists of more than 550,000 distinct CDR3 sequences, around 11% of them appearing once. Sequences were derived from PBMCs from blood, sampled on the day of vaccination. The receptor source for this set is a man aged 50 to 60 who received an inactivated influenza vaccine. The CDR3 runs from the conserved cysteine through the conserved F or W. The order of the fields is J gene, D gene, V gene, clone size, CDR3 DNA, CDR3 protein. D genes are given only for firm matches. Only part of the rows carry a size: once, few, many, or a class if the clone is expanded.

TRBJ2-5	TRBD1	TRBV10-3	-	TGTGCCATCAGTGACTTGGACAGGGTTGAGACCCAGTACTTC	CAISDLDRVETQYF
TRBJ2-7	-	TRBV4-3	few	TGCGCCAGCAGCCTGGGCGGAGCGGCCTACTACGAGCAGTACTTC	CASSLGGAAYYEQYF
TRBJ2-5	-	TRBV29-1	few	TGCAGCGCCCGTCCGTGGACGGAAGAGACCCAGTACTTC	CSARPWTEETQYF
TRBJ2-5	-	TRBV14	-	TGTGCCAGCAGCCAAGATCAAAGTCGGATGGAGACCCAGTACTTC	CASSQDQSRMETQYF
TRBJ1-1	TRBD1	TRBV6-5	-	TGTGCCAGCAGTACTTGGACAGGGCTTAGCACTGAAGCTTTCTTT	CASSTWTGLSTEAFF
TRBJ1-3	-	TRBV7-2	-	TGTGCCAGCAGCTCCCTAGCAGGAGGAAGAGACACCATATATTTT	CASSSLAGGRDTIYF
TRBJ2-7	TRBD1	TRBV12-3/TRBV12-4	many	TGTGCCAGCAGTTACGGACAGGGATCCTACGAGCAGTACTTC	CASSYGQGSYEQYF
TRBJ2-5	-	TRBV5-1	-	TGCGCCAGCAGCTTGGGTTGGGAGTACCAAGAGACCCAGTACTTC	CASSLGWEYQETQYF
TRBJ2-1	TRBD2	TRBV27	many	TGTGCCAGCAGTTTATTGGGCGGGGGGGCCAGCGATGAGCAGTTCTTC	CASSLLGGGASDEQFF
TRBJ1-4	-	TRBV7-6	few	TGTGCCAGCAGCTTGGGTCGCGGGAAGAATGAAAAACTGTTTTTT	CASSLGRGKNEKLFF
TRBJ2-5	TRBD2	TRBV4-3	-	TGCGCCAGCAGCCAAGTTGCGGGGGGGCGAGAGACCCAGTACTTC	CASSQVAGGRETQYF
TRBJ2-1	TRBD1	TRBV12-3/TRBV12-4	few	TGTGCCAGCAGTCCCACCGGGACAGGGAGCAATGAGCAGTTCTTC	CASSPTGTGSNEQFF
TRBJ1-5	TRBD1	TRBV12-3/TRBV12-4	-	TGTGCTAGCAGTAGCTACCCGGGACAGGGGAGTGGGCCCCAGCATTTT	CASSSYPGQGSGPQHF
TRBJ2-7	TRBD1	TRBV12-3/TRBV12-4	many	TGTGCCAGCAGTTTATCGGCAGGGGGCACCTACGAGCAGTACTTC	CASSLSAGGTYEQYF
TRBJ2-1	TRBD2	TRBV4-1	few	TGCGCCAGCAGCCAAGAAACGCAGCGGAGCGGGGCGCAGTTCTTC	CASSQETQRSGAQFF
TRBJ2-7	TRBD1	TRBV12-3/TRBV12-4	few	TGTGCCAGCAGTTTCAACCGGGACAGGGGGGTCGAGCAGTACTTC	CASSFNRDRGVEQYF
TRBJ2-1	-	TRBV6-2/TRBV6-3	many	TGTGCCAGCAGTTACTCGGGGGCCCCTTACAATGAGCAGTTCTTC	CASSYSGAPYNEQFF
TRBJ2-7	-	TRBV20-1	few	TGCAGTGCTAGAACCAACGGGAGATCCGGCGAGCAGTACTTC	CSARTNGRSGEQYF
TRBJ2-7	-	TRBV15	few	TGTGCCACCAGCAGAGATATCGGAGACGAGCAGTACTTC	CATSRDIGDEQYF
TRBJ1-5	TRBD1	TRBV7-2	many	TGTGCCAGCAGCTCTGCAGGGGGAAGCCAGCCCCAGCATTTT	CASSSAGGSQPQHF
TRBJ2-5	-	TRBV6-2/TRBV6-3	-	TGTGCCAGCAGTAATTTTGGGGGGCACCAAGAGACCCAGTACTTC	CASSNFGGHQETQYF
TRBJ1-2	TRBD1	TRBV11-2	-	TGTGCCAGCCAGGCTAGCTCGGGGACAGGGAGAGGCTACACCTTC	CASQASSGTGRGYTF
TRBJ2-7	-	TRBV5-1	-	TGCGCCAGCATGCGAGGGGACGGAACCTACGAGCAGTACTTC	CASMRGDGTYEQYF
TRBJ2-6	-	TRBV12-3/TRBV12-4	many	TGTGCCAGCAGTTTCGCTGGGGCCAACGTCCTGACTTTC	CASSFAGANVLTF
TRBJ2-2	-	TRBV27	many	TGTGCCAGCAGTTTTGGGGGTTTCGGGGAGCTGTTTTTT	CASSFGGFGELFF
TRBJ1-1	-	TRBV7-2	-	TGTGCCAGCAGCTTACAGCAGGGAATGACTGAAGCTTTCTTT	CASSLQQGMTEAFF
TRBJ2-2	-	TRBV21-1	-	TGTGCCAGCAGCAAATATTCGGGGGACGGGGAGCTGTTTTTT	CASSKYSGDGELFF
TRBJ2-5	TRBD2	TRBV5-1	few	TGCGCCAGCAGCTCGGGACTACTAGAGACCCAGTACTTC	CASSSGLLETQYF
TRBJ2-7	TRBD1	TRBV20-1	few	TGCAGTGCTACTAGGACAGGGGGGCGTTACGAGCAGTACTTC	CSATRTGGRYEQYF
TRBJ2-5	-	TRBV7-9	few	TGTGCCAGCAGCTACATGGGGGAACAAGAGACCCAGTACTTC	CASSYMGEQETQYF
TRBJ2-1	-	TRBV5-6	many	TGTGCCAGCAGCTTGCCCGGGTGGCGCTACAATGAGCAGTTCTTC	CASSLPGWRYNEQFF
TRBJ2-1	-	TRBV6-2/TRBV6-3	-	TGTGCCAGCAGTTATCTAGGAGGCAGGGTCGACAATGAGCAGTTCTTC	CASSYLGGRVDNEQFF
TRBJ1-1	TRBD1	TRBV29-1	few	TGCAGCGTTGAAAGCAGGGGGCTCCGAAGAATGAACACTGAAGCTTTCTTT	CSVESRGLRRMNTEAFF
TRBJ2-7	-	TRBV7-9	-	TGTGCCAGCAGCCCTACTTCAGCCTACGAGCAGTACTTC	CASSPTSAYEQYF
TRBJ2-1	-	TRBV15	-	TGTGCCACCAGCCAAAGGACTAGTGGGGGCCACTACAATGAGCAGTTCTTC	CATSQRTSGGHYNEQFF
TRBJ2-7	TRBD2	TRBV4-1	many	TGCGCCAGCAGCCAAGGGCTCATCATCCCTAGCGGGAGAGGCGAGCAGTACTTC	CASSQGLIIPSGRGEQYF
TRBJ1-2	-	TRBV5-5	few	TGTGCCAGCAGCTGGGATGGAGTAGGCGGCTACACCTTC	CASSWDGVGGYTF
TRBJ2-1	TRBD2	TRBV5-1	few	TGCGCCAGCAGCAGATCGACTAGCCGGCTTTCCTACAATGAGCAGTTCTTC	CASSRSTSRLSYNEQFF
TRBJ2-1	-	TRBV18	many	TGTGCCAGCTCACCGACAGACCGCTCCTACAATGAGCAGTTCTTC	CASSPTDRSYNEQFF
TRBJ2-3	TRBD2	TRBV10-3	few	TGTGCCATCAGGAAGAGACTAGCGGGAGGTGCTGGGATCACAGATACGCAGTATTTT	CAIRKRLAGGAGITDTQYF
TRBJ2-2	TRBD2	TRBV28	few	TGTGCCAGCAGTTTGGCGGGAGGGGAAGCCGGGGAGCTGTTTTTT	CASSLAGGEAGELFF
TRBJ2-1	TRBD1	TRBV5-1	few	TGCGCCAGCAGGTACGACAGGGGGACCGGGGAGCAGTTCTTC	CASRYDRGTGEQFF
TRBJ2-5	-	TRBV20-1	-	TGCAGTGCTAGCAGGTCTACCTCGCGGGAGACCCAGTACTTC	CSASRSTSRETQYF
TRBJ2-3	-	TRBV12-3/TRBV12-4	-	TGTGCCAGCAGTTTGGCATCACAGACAGATACGCAGTATTTT	CASSLASQTDTQYF
TRBJ2-7	-	TRBV28	few	TGTGCCAGCTGCCAGGGGCCCTACGAGCAGTACTTC	CASCQGPYEQYF
TRBJ1-5	TRBD1	TRBV20-1	-	TGCAGTGCTAGTGGCAGGGGGGATCAGCCCCAGCATTTT	CSASGRGDQPQHF
TRBJ2-1	TRBD2	TRBV6-1	-	TGTGCCAGCAGCCCGGGACTAGCGGGAAAAAGAGTCTACAATGAGCAGTTCTTC	CASSPGLAGKRVYNEQFF
TRBJ2-1	TRBD2	TRBV27	-	TGTGCCAGCAGTTTGGGGACTACCGCGGAGAATGAGCAGTTCTTC	CASSLGTTAENEQFF
TRBJ1-6	TRBD1	TRBV5-1	-	TGCGCCAGCAGCCCCGGGACAGGGGGAGTCTCACCCCTCCACTTT	CASSPGTGGVSPLHF
TRBJ2-1	TRBD2	TRBV6-2/TRBV6-3	many	TGTGCCAGCAGTCAGGGACTAGCGGGGATCAGCTCCTACAATGAGCAGTTCTTC	CASSQGLAGISSYNEQFF
TRBJ1-6	-	TRBV7-9	-	TGTGCCAGCAGCTTATGGGACAATAATTCACCCCTCCACTTT	CASSLWDNNSPLHF
TRBJ1-3	TRBD1	TRBV12-3/TRBV12-4	-	TGTGCCAGCTGGGACAGTTTCTCTGGAAACACCATATATTTT	CASWDSFSGNTIYF
TRBJ2-2	-	TRBV3-1	-	TGTGCCAGCAGCCAGAGGGGCGCAGAAACCGGGGAGCTGTTTTTT	CASSQRGAETGELFF
TRBJ2-2	-	TRBV6-1	-	TGTGCCAGCAGTCCCAACGACCCGAACACCGGGGAGCTGTTTTTT	CASSPNDPNTGELFF
TRBJ2-1	TRBD2	TRBV10-3	many	TGTGCCATCAGTGAGTCTCGGGAGGCCTACAATGAGCAGTTCTTC	CAISESREAYNEQFF
TRBJ2-2	TRBD1	TRBV10-3	-	TGTGCCATCAGTGCCCAAGACAGGGGTGGAACCGGGGAGCTGTTTTTT	CAISAQDRGGTGELFF
TRBJ1-1	TRBD1	TRBV4-3	many	TGCGCCAGCAGCCACGGGACAGGGTATGGGGACACTGAAGCTTTCTTT	CASSHGTGYGDTEAFF
TRBJ2-4	-	TRBV6-1	few	TGTGCCAGCACCGACCAACAGGAACTAGCCAAAAACATTCAGTACTTC	CASTDQQELAKNIQYF
TRBJ2-5	-	TRBV12-3/TRBV12-4	few	TGTGCCACCGGGAGAGGGGATGGGACCCAGTACTTC	CATGRGDGTQYF